The 14 T cell receptor beta chains reported below all come from one sample, sequenced in a study of OX40 agonist ivuxolimab in advanced cancers. TCRdb keeps only in-frame clones here, not all; method: immunoSEQ multiplex PCR. The table shows just over 35,000 clones, with more than 80% occurring only once. The material was CD4+ or CD8+ T cells sorted from blood, obtained in a trial of the OX40 agonist ivuxolimab. The receptors were sampled from an adult with an advanced solid tumor such as melanoma, head and neck, liver or kidney cancer.

This clone turned up a few times. This chain uses TRBV19 with TRBJ1-1; no firm D call. The V end lost 5 bases, the J end lost 6 bases, and 13 bases lay between the germline ends. The germline CDR1 and CDR2 sequences are LNHDA and SQIVND (reference sequence). This CDR3 is 13 amino acids long. The CDR3 sequence is CASSPAWRAEAFF. The DNA of the CDR3 is TGTGCCAGTAGTCCCGCGTGGCGTGCTGAAGCTTTCTTT.

CDR3 sequence reads: CASTDVGQGQPQHF. As DNA, the CDR3 is TGTGCCAGCACCGATGTGGGACAGGGGCAGCCCCAGCATTTT. The rearrangement joins TRBV28 to TRBJ1-5; 10 bases are a match to TRBD1. Trimming took 7 bases from V and 7 from J; bases not matched to a gene: 7. The germline gives CDR1 MDHEN, CDR2 SYDVKM. The CDR3 spans 14 residues.

This clone is a singleton in its sample. V gene TRBV19 combines with J gene TRBJ2-7; D is unclear. The germline V gene encodes CDR1 LNHDA and CDR2 SQIVND (reference sequence). Trimming removed 1 base at V and 3 bases at J, with 7 bases between. The CDR3 loop spans 13 amino acids. Here the CDR3 reads CASSIVPGYEQYF. The CDR3 nucleotides are TGTGCCAGTAGTATAGTTCCGGGCTACGAGCAGTACTTC.

The rearrangement links TRBV19 to TRBJ1-1; D is perhaps TRBD1 (5 bases). V was shortened by 8 bases and J by 11 bases, with 18 bases between the two germline ends. The CDR3 has 12 amino acids. Germline CDR1 is LNHDA and CDR2 is SQIVND (reference sequence). The DNA of the CDR3 is TGTGCCAGTTCCCAGCCCAGGGATCCGGCTTTCTTT. Protein: CASSQPRDPAFF. The variable domain in full, completed from reference TRBV19 and TRBJ1-1, reads DGGITQSPKYLFRKEGQNVTLSCEQNLNHDAMYWYRQDPGQGLRLIYYSQIVNDFQKGDIAEGYSVSREKKESFPLTVTSAQKNPTAFYLCASSQPRDPAFFGQGTRLTVV.

V usage is TRBV2 and J usage is TRBJ1-1; D ambiguous. V was trimmed by 7 bases and J by 1 base, leaving 19 bases between them. CDR1 and CDR2 (germline): SNHLY, FYNNEI. The CDR3 has 16 residues. As DNA, the CDR3 is TGTGCCAGCAATCCCGGGCAGCTCTTGAGGAACACTGAAGCTTTCTTT. Amino acid sequence: CASNPGQLLRNTEAFF.

This clone came up once. The rearrangement joins TRBV29-1 to TRBJ2-1, with TRBD2 matching 7 bases. CDR3 length: 16 residues. The germline V gene encodes CDR1 SQVTM and CDR2 ANQGSEA. Trimming at V came to 4 bases and at J to 6 bases, leaving 15 bases not matched to a gene. The CDR3 loop reads CSVANSLAENSNEQFF. The CDR3 region has the DNA TGCAGCGTTGCTAATTCCCTAGCGGAAAATTCCAATGAGCAGTTCTTC.

The rearrangement uses TRBV5-1 and TRBJ1-1; D not certain. The CDR3 consists of 15 residues. The germline V and J ends were trimmed by 4 bases and 0 bases, with 13 bases remaining between them. The germline CDR1 and CDR2 sequences are SGHRS and YFSETQ. As DNA, the CDR3 is TGCGCCAGCAGCCCGCTCTCGTGGGTGAACACTGAAGCTTTCTTT. This translates into CASSPLSWVNTEAFF.

The chain links TRBV4-2 to TRBJ2-7; D unresolved. Germline loops: CDR1 LGHNA, CDR2 YNFKEQ. Trimming pared 4 bases from V and 5 bases from J, leaving 15 bases between. This CDR3 comprises 14 residues. CDR3 amino acids: CASSPAAANDEQYF. CDR3 in DNA: TGTGCCAGCAGCCCCGCGGCAGCGAATGACGAGCAGTACTTC.

V is TRBV6-5 and J is TRBJ2-1; D is unresolved. The CDR3 covers 15 residues. Germline assignment: CDR1 MNHEY and CDR2 SVGAGI. Trimming cost V 0 bases and J 1 base, with 7 bases left between them. DNA of the CDR3: TGTGCCAGCAGTTACTCCGTCGGGTCCTACAATGAGCAGTTCTTC. It encodes CASSYSVGSYNEQFF.

This sequence joins TRBV4-1 and TRBJ2-1; 9 bases map to TRBD2. Trimming cost V 11 bases and J 8 bases; bases outside gene matches: 16. The CDR3 runs 15 residues. The V gene's germline CDR1 is MGHRA and CDR2 YSYEKL. DNA for the CDR3: TGCGCCGGATCTAGCGGGAAGGGGCAGGTGGATGAGCAGTTCTTC. Translation: CAGSSGKGQVDEQFF.

The rearrangement joins TRBV10-3 to TRBJ1-2; tentatively, D is TRBD1 (5 bases). Deletions cut 2 bases from V and 6 bases from J, with 10 bases between. This CDR3 comprises 13 residues. From germline, CDR1 is ENHRY and CDR2 SYGVKD. In DNA, the CDR3 is TGTGCCATCAGTGAGCCCGGGGCCGATGGCTACACCTTC. This encodes CAISEPGADGYTF.

V gene TRBV19 combines with J gene TRBJ1-1; D gene ambiguous. This CDR3 contains 13 residues. Trimming stripped 4 bases from V and 4 bases from J, with 10 bases between. Germline V gives CDR1 LNHDA, CDR2 SQIVND (reference sequence). CDR3: CASSKNSATEAFF. In DNA form, the CDR3 reads TGTGCCAGTAGTAAGAACAGTGCCACTGAAGCTTTCTTT.

This chain uses TRBV11-3 with TRBJ2-3, with D perhaps TRBD1 or TRBD2 (5 bases each). V lost 4 bases and J 1 base, leaving 18 bases between the germline ends. CDR1 and CDR2 (germline): SGHNT, YENEEA. The CDR3 has 17 residues. The DNA for the CDR3 is TGTGCCAGCAGCTCCCGGGGCGGCCCCTGGGGCACAGATACGCAGTATTTT. Encoded protein: CASSSRGGPWGTDTQYF.

This clone was counted once. CDR3 nucleotide sequence: TGTGCCAGCAGCTTGCCCGGGACAGGTCGGTCCTACGAGCAGTACTTC. This codes for CASSLPGTGRSYEQYF. The chain is built from TRBV7-9 and TRBJ2-7; TRBD1 matches at 8 bases. The CDR3 has 16 amino acids. Germline trimming cut 3 bases from V and 1 base from J; bases unmatched to any gene: 8. The V gene's germline CDR1 is SEHNR and CDR2 FQNEAQ (reference sequence).